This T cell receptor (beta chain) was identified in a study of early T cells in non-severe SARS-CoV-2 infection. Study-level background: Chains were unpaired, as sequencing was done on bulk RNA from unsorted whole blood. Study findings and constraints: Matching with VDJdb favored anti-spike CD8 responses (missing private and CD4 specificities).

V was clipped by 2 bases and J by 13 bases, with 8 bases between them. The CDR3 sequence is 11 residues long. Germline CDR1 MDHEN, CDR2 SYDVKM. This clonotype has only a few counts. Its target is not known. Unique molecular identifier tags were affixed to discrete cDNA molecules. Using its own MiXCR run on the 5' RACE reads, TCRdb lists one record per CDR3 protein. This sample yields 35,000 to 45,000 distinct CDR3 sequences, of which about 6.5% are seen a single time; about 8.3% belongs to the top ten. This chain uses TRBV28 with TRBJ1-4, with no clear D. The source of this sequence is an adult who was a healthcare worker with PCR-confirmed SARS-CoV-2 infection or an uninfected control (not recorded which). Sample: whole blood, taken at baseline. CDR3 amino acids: CASSLGRGLFF. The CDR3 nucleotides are TGTGCCAGCAGTTTAGGACGGGGACTGTTTTTT.